The clone carrying this TCR beta chain was detected only a few times. Per the study methods: Reference gene primer amplification gave estimated nucleated cell counts. Clones were sequenced by immunoSEQ multiplex PCR, and TCRdb holds only the in-frame ones, with some missing. V and J calls and clone size are those listed in that table; D and trimming were worked out from the DNA. The sample contains about 59,000 clones, 75% to 85% of which appear only once. This CDR3 is 14 amino acids long. The ends lost 3 bases at V and 3 bases at J; junction bases unmatched: 4. The germline CDR1 and CDR2 sequences are LGHDT and YNNKEL (reference sequence). The data originate from a study of blood T cell repertoires in COVID-19. Study overall: Sites in the United States, Italy and Spain provided acute and convalescent COVID-19 samples. Nucleic acid was either cDNA or gDNA, and it came from T cells, B-cell-depleted T cells, or PBMCs.

The rearrangement joins TRBV3-1 (or the pseudogene TRBV3-2) to TRBJ2-7; TRBD2 agrees at 8 bases. The sample taken for sequencing was peripheral blood. This receptor was taken from a human donor in a cohort sampled during active COVID-19. CDR3 in DNA: TGTGCCAGCAGCCATGTAGCGGGGCGCTACGAGCAGTACTTC. This codes for CASSHVAGRYEQYF.